The present T cell receptor beta chain was sequenced within a study of blood T cell repertoires in COVID-19. Across the study: Some COVID-19 samples were acute and others convalescent; all came from the United States, Italy and Spain. Sources were T cells, B-cell-depleted T cells, or PBMCs; the material itself was cDNA or gDNA.

Trimming took off 6 bases at V and 6 bases at J, with 18 bases between the two ends. CDR3 length: 14 amino acids. In the original analysis: Using reference gene primer amplification, nucleated cell counts were estimated. The data were produced by immunoSEQ multiplex PCR, yet TCRdb's version contains in-frame clones alone and is incomplete. That table furnishes V, J and clone size, whereas the DNA furnished D and trimming. The table records some 100,000 clones, around 86% of them present only once. The TCR comes from a man in his forties or fifties with acute or convalescent COVID-19. The J gene is TRBJ2-7, the V gene TRBV23-1, with a possible D match to TRBD1 (6 bases). TRBV23-1 is placed among ORFs of uncertain function. Sequences were obtained from peripheral blood. The CDR3 DNA is TGCGCCAGCAGACCCCACAGGGTTGAGGGCGAGCAGTACTTC. Translation gives CASRPHRVEGEQYF.